The following is a TCR beta chain sequence with its context. Its antigen is still unknown. Primers included in the PCR were 60 Vbeta and 13 Jbeta primers. Assay used: immunoSEQ multiplex PCR; TCRdb lists only in-frame clones, some missing. The repertoire holds 100,000 to 150,000 clones, with around 72% as singletons. The V gene's germline CDR1 is MNHEY and CDR2 SVGAGI. This CDR3 spans 13 amino acids. V was pared by 2 bases and J by 7 bases, with 11 bases between. This sample stems from a study of cytomegalovirus exposure and HLA in healthy donors. Donors in the study were healthy people who gave bone marrow. Study-wide points: Productive status was seen about 90% or about 30% of the time for most TCR beta V segments in an earlier analysis.

Sequencing was performed on PBMCs. The chain couples TRBV6-5 to TRBJ1-1; no definite D call. This TCR derives from a woman in her late teens or twenties in good health and CMV-seronegative. CDR3 protein: CASSYVRGSEAFF. The CDR3 region has the DNA TGTGCCAGCAGTTACGTACGGGGAAGTGAAGCTTTCTTT.